Each of the 26 T cell receptor beta chains below was sequenced from the same sample in a study of T-cell memory formation after mild COVID-19. TCRdb processed the 5' RACE reads anew with MiXCR; each CDR3 protein has one entry. This sample carries roughly 310,000 distinct CDR3 sequences, about a sixth of them seen once, and the ten largest clones take 20% to 25%. The source material was PBMCs or a T cell subset sorted from them (not recorded which). The source of these receptors is a man aged 18 to 29 who had mild COVID-19 (a few samples of this study predate the infection). Cell type and time point are not known.

The chain joins TRBV29-1 to TRBJ2-2; D tentatively fits TRBD1 or TRBD2 (5 bases each). Germline V gene lookup returns CDR1 SQVTM and CDR2 ANQGSEA. V lost 5 bases to trimming and J lost 4 bases, with 8 bases between them. CDR3 length equals 12 residues. CDR3 loop: CSVRGVTGELFF. CDR3 DNA sequence: TGCAGCGTTAGAGGGGTCACCGGGGAGCTGTTTTTT.

In its sample, this clonotype was seen a few times. The V gene is TRBV20-1, the J gene TRBJ2-7, with D unresolved. CDR3 length: 12 residues. V lost 2 bases, J lost 4 bases, and 9 bases lay in between. CDR1 is DFQATT, CDR2 SNEGSKA, per germline (reference sequence). The DNA for the CDR3 is TGCAGTGCTAGAACCCAAAGTTACGAGCAGTACTTC. Protein product: CSARTQSYEQYF.

The rearrangement uses TRBV18 and TRBJ1-1, with a weak D call TRBD1 (6 bases). The CDR3 length is 16 residues. The germline V gene encodes CDR1 KGHSH and CDR2 LQKENI. V was shortened by 4 bases and J by 1 base, with 16 bases between the two germline ends. The CDR3: CASSLGLWDTNTEAFF. CDR3 DNA: TGTGCCAGCTCACTGGGGTTGTGGGACACGAACACTGAAGCTTTCTTT.

The chain combines TRBV7-9 with TRBJ2-3; 8 bases agree with TRBD2. The V and J ends lost 3 bases and 6 bases, in that order; junction bases with no gene match: 14. Germline V gene data show CDR1 as SEHNR and CDR2 as FQNEAQ (reference sequence). The length of the CDR3 is 17 residues. Here the CDR3 DNA reads TGTGCCAGCAGCTTTCCTCCCGTGTTAGCGGGGTTGGATACGCAGTATTTT. It encodes CASSFPPVLAGLDTQYF. Combining the CDR3 with reference TRBV7-9 and TRBJ2-3 gives the whole variable domain DTGVSQNPRHKITKRGQNVTFRCDPISEHNRLYWYRQTLGQGPEFLTYFQNEAQLEKSRLLSDRFSAERPKGSFSTLEIQRTEQGDSAMYLCASSFPPVLAGLDTQYFGPGTRLTVL.

This clonotype was seen at least ten times. This rearrangement joins TRBV7-8 to TRBJ2-3; 8 bases fit TRBD2. From germline, CDR1 is SGHVS and CDR2 FQNEAQ. Trimming removed 5 bases from V and 8 bases from J; junction bases left unmatched: 12. The CDR3 is made up of 15 amino acids. CDR3 nucleotide sequence: TGTGCCAGCAGCCTCGGGAGGGTTTGGAGTGGTACGCAGTATTTT. As protein: CASSLGRVWSGTQYF.

The J gene is TRBJ1-4, the V gene TRBV5-1; 10 positions agree with TRBD1. The V gene's germline CDR1 is SGHRS and CDR2 YFSETQ. The CDR3 is 15 amino acids. V shed 0 bases and J 8 bases; nucleotides not matched to a gene: 4. CDR3 in amino acids: CASSLAGTGEEKLFF. The CDR3 DNA reads TGCGCCAGCAGCTTGGCAGGGACAGGGGAAGAAAAACTGTTTTTT.

The CDR3 protein is CASSLRPNQPQHF. The CDR3 DNA follows: TGTGCCAGCAGCCTACGACCAAATCAGCCCCAGCATTTT. V is TRBV7-8 and J is TRBJ1-5; D gene unclear. CDR1 is SGHVS, CDR2 FQNEAQ, per germline. There are 13 residues in the CDR3. V was trimmed by 5 bases and J by 4 bases, leaving 9 bases between them.

This clonotype was picked up a small number of times. The chain is built from TRBV18 and TRBJ1-2; TRBD1 is a possible D gene (6 bases). Per the germline V gene, CDR1 is KGHSH and CDR2 is LQKENI. There are 14 residues in the CDR3. V was trimmed by 1 base and J by 3 bases, leaving 9 bases between them. The DNA of the CDR3 is TGTGCCAGCTCACCACAGGAGGGGGACTATGGCTACACCTTC. Its protein is CASSPQEGDYGYTF. Filled out from reference TRBV18 and TRBJ1-2, the complete variable domain reads NAGVMQNPRHLVRRRGQEARLRCSPMKGHSHVYWYRQLPEEGLKFMVYLQKENIIDESGMPKERFSAEFPKEGPSILRIQQVVRGDSAAYFCASSPQEGDYGYTFGSGTRLTVV.

This clonotype was detected a few times. V is TRBV5-4 and J is TRBJ2-1; D is unclear. Trimming cost V 0 bases and J 10 bases, with 8 bases left between them. CDR1 and CDR2 (germline): SGHNT, YYREEE (reference sequence). This CDR3 is 12 amino acids long. CDR3 loop: CASSLANGEQFF. The CDR3 DNA is TGTGCCAGCAGCTTGGCCAACGGGGAGCAGTTCTTC.

The chain combines TRBV6-6 with TRBJ2-5, with a tentative D call TRBD2 (5 bases). The CDR3 loop spans 12 amino acids. In germline, CDR1 is MNHNY, CDR2 SVGAGI (reference sequence). The V end was cut by 6 bases, the J end by 1 base, with 6 bases between. DNA of the CDR3: TGTGCCAGCAGGAGGGCCCAAGAGACCCAGTACTTC. Residues: CASRRAQETQYF.

This clonotype was seen a few times. This chain uses TRBV5-6 with TRBJ2-1; D may match TRBD1 or TRBD2 (5 bases each). V gave up 4 bases and J gave up 0 bases, with 20 bases separating them. The CDR3 runs to 18 residues. Germline V gives CDR1 SGHDT, CDR2 YYEEEE. In DNA, the CDR3 is TGTGCCAGCAGCCTTTCCCTCATGGGGGACGGCTCCTACAATGAGCAGTTCTTC. Translation gives CASSLSLMGDGSYNEQFF.

V is TRBV5-4 and J is TRBJ2-3, with 9 bases identical to TRBD2. Germline CDR1 is SGHNT and CDR2 is YYREEE (reference sequence). V trimming: 7 bases; J trimming: 4 bases; junction bases outside the gene matches: 4. This CDR3 has 13 residues. The chain's CDR3 is CASSTSGADTQYF. The CDR3 nucleotides read TGTGCCAGCTCGACTAGCGGAGCAGATACGCAGTATTTT.

The chain joins TRBV6-2 or TRBV6-3 to TRBJ2-7; 7 bases are shared with TRBD1. Germline CDR1 is MNHEY and CDR2 is SVGEGT. The CDR3 loop spans 15 amino acids. The V and J ends lost 11 bases and 4 bases, in that order; junction bases with no gene match: 17. The CDR3 loop reads CARARRQGAFYEQYV. The CDR3 DNA follows: TGTGCCCGCGCCCGGAGACAGGGAGCTTTTTACGAGCAGTACGTC.

The V and J genes are TRBV12-3 or TRBV12-4 and TRBJ2-7, with 13 bases that match TRBD2. The CDR3 totals 15 residues. After removal of 5 bases from V and 4 bases from J, the junction contained 5 bases not matched to a gene. The CDR3: CASSPGLAGLYEQYF. CDR3 in DNA: TGTGCCAGCAGTCCGGGACTAGCGGGGTTGTACGAGCAGTACTTC.

This clonotype was counted between two and nine times. The chain links TRBV12-3 or TRBV12-4 to TRBJ2-1; 8 nucleotides match TRBD2. V was clipped by 3 bases and J by 2 bases; unmatched bases: 6. CDR3 length: 16 residues. The CDR3 DNA reads TGTGCCAGCAGTTTGGGCGGGGGGCGCCCCTACAATGAGCAGTTCTTC. Its translation: CASSLGGGRPYNEQFF.

The J gene is TRBJ2-1, the V gene TRBV7-2; no firm D call. Deletions cut 8 bases from V and 8 bases from J, with 10 bases between. The CDR3 is made up of 11 amino acids. Germline lookup yields CDR1 SGHTA and CDR2 FQGNSA. DNA of the CDR3: TGTGCCAGCGCGAGTTGGGATGAGCAGTTCTTC. Protein product: CASASWDEQFF.

This clonotype was counted at least ten times. The genes are TRBV12-3 or TRBV12-4 and TRBJ2-5; D unresolved. Trimming removed 3 bases from V and 2 bases from J, with 4 bases in between. The CDR3 has 12 residues. This chain's CDR3 is CASSFGQETQYF. As DNA, the CDR3 is TGTGCCAGCAGTTTTGGGCAAGAGACCCAGTACTTC.

This clonotype was found many times. The chain carries TRBV12-3 or TRBV12-4 and TRBJ1-2, with 7 bases matching TRBD1. The junction had 8 bases not matched to a gene; V was cut back by 5 bases and J by 8 bases. This CDR3 region has 13 residues. The chain's CDR3 is CASSPDRVGGYTF. CDR3 sequence (DNA): TGTGCCAGCAGTCCAGACAGGGTAGGGGGCTACACCTTC.

Only a few counts were recorded for this clonotype. V and J are TRBV18 and TRBJ2-6, with TRBD1 as a possible D gene (6 bases). V dropped 3 bases and J dropped 0 bases, with 21 bases sitting between them. Germline assignment: CDR1 KGHSH and CDR2 LQKENI. CDR3 length: 20 amino acids. Written as DNA, the CDR3 is TGTGCCAGCTCACCGCCACCCCCTCTCCGGACAGTCTCTGGGGCCAACGTCCTGACTTTC. It yields the protein CASSPPPPLRTVSGANVLTF. The whole variable domain, filled in from reference TRBV18 and TRBJ2-6, reads NAGVMQNPRHLVRRRGQEARLRCSPMKGHSHVYWYRQLPEEGLKFMVYLQKENIIDESGMPKERFSAEFPKEGPSILRIQQVVRGDSAAYFCASSPPPPLRTVSGANVLTFGAGSRLTVL.

In this sample, this clonotype turned up many times. This chain links TRBV25-1 with TRBJ2-7, with no clear D. Germline lookup yields CDR1 MGHDK and CDR2 SYGVNS. The CDR3 totals 13 residues. Trimming removed 5 bases at V and 0 bases at J, with 8 bases between. CDR3 sequence reads: CASSSPSSYEQYV. The CDR3 DNA reads TGTGCCAGCAGTTCCCCGAGCTCCTACGAGCAGTACGTC.

V is TRBV20-1 and J is TRBJ2-7; TRBD2 matches 10 bases. V gave up 7 bases and J gave up 3 bases; unmatched junction bases: 6. The CDR3 contains 13 residues. CDR1 and CDR2 from the germline V gene are DFQATT and SNEGSKA (reference sequence). CDR3 DNA: TGCAGTGGCACTAGCGGGGCACTCTACGAGCAGTACTTC. As protein: CSGTSGALYEQYF.

The chain combines TRBV12-3 or TRBV12-4 with TRBJ2-7; a possible D gene is TRBD1 (5 bases). Between the trimmed V and J ends, which lost 7 bases and 6 bases, there was a span of 13 bases. The CDR3 extends over 12 amino acids. The DNA for the CDR3 is TGTGCCAGCACTGACAGCCTGATCGAGCAGTACTTC. Protein product: CASTDSLIEQYF.

The chain recombines TRBV9 with TRBJ1-4; possibly TRBD1 for D (6 bases). With 0 bases removed from V and 12 bases from J, the gap between germline ends came to 15 bases. CDR3 size: 14 residues. The germline gives CDR1 SGDLS, CDR2 YYNGEE. CDR3 loop: CASSVEFRGPELFF. The CDR3 DNA is TGTGCCAGCAGCGTAGAATTCCGGGGGCCGGAACTGTTTTTT.

The chain employs TRBV7-6 and TRBJ2-1, with a tentative D call TRBD2 (5 bases). The germline gives CDR1 SGHVS, CDR2 FNYEAQ. V lost 4 bases, J lost 9 bases, and 19 bases lay in between. This CDR3 comprises 15 residues. DNA for the CDR3: TGTGCCAGCAGCTCGTGGGCCGGGATTTCAGCTGAGCAGTTCTTC. It encodes CASSSWAGISAEQFF.

This clonotype was recorded a few times. The chain combines TRBV11-2 with TRBJ2-6; unclear D gene. V lost 6 bases and J 0 bases, leaving 12 bases between the germline ends. Germline CDR1 SGHAT, CDR2 FQNNGV. The CDR3 consists of 16 residues. The chain's CDR3 is CASSPSRASGANVLTF. In DNA form, the CDR3 reads TGTGCCAGCAGTCCTTCCCGGGCCTCTGGGGCCAACGTCCTGACTTTC.

The chain carries TRBV6-6 and TRBJ2-7; possibly TRBD1 for D (6 bases). The CDR3 is made up of 14 amino acids. V was clipped by 5 bases and J by 7 bases, with 18 bases between them. Germline assignment: CDR1 MNHNY and CDR2 SVGAGI (reference sequence). For the CDR3, the DNA is TGTGCCAGCAGTCCCGACAGGAGGATGCGGGAGCAGTACGTC. This sequence encodes CASSPDRRMREQYV.